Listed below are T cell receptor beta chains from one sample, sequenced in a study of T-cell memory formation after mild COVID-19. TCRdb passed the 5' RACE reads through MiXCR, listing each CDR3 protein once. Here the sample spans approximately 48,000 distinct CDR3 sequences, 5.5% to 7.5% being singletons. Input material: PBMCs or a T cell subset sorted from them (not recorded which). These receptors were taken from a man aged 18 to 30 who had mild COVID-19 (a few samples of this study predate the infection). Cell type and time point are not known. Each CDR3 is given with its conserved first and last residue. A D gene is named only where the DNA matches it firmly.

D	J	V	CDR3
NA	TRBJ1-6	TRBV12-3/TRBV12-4	CASTRGPSSPLHF
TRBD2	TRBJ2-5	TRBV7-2	CASRGLVPQETQYF
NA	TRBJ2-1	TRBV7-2	CASSFRGVQSLEQFF
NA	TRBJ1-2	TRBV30	CAYTGSGGYTF
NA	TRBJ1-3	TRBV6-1	CASSEQGGNTIYF
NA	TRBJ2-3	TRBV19	CASSGHDRSRDTQYF
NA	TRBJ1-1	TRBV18	CASSAPEQGNTEAFF
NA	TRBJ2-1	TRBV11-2	CASSKEGLLREFF
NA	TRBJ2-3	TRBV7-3	CASSLARGDTQYF
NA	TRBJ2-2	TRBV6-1	CASSEAKGRTGELFF
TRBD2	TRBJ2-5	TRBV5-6	CASSLVAGGRETQYF
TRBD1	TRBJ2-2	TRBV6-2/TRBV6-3	CASRHTGVTGELFF
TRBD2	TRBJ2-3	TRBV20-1	CSARVLAGGSLDTQYF
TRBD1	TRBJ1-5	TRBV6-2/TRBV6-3	CASSEAGTGNYQPQHF
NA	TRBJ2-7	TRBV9	CASSPRGGGYEQYF
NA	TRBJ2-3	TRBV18	CASSPARVGQLYTDTQYF
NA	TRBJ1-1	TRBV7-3	CASSLQGSMNTEAFF
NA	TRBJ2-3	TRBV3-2	CASSQDSADTQYF
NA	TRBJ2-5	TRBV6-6	CASRGPETQYF
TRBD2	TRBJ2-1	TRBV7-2	CASSPPGLAGNEQFF
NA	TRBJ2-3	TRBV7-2	CASSLNGRGLSTQYF
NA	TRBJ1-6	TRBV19	CASTLMGNSPLHF
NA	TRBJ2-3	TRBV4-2	CASSQGADTQYF
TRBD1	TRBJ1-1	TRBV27	CAIPLWTGLDTEAFF
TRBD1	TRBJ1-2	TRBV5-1	CASSFAGGLYGYTF
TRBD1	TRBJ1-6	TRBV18	CASSPPDRENSPLHF
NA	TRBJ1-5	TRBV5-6	CASSLYDQPQHF
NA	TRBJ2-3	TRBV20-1	CSAFREYTDTQYF
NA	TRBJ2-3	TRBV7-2	CASSLLQATDTQYF
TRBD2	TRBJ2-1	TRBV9	CASSVTAGGFNEQFF
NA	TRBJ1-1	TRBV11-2	CASSLDKREAFF
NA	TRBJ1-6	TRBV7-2	CASRMRTNSPLHF
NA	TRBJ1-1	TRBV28	CASSLYIGRTEAFF
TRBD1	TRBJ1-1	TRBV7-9	CASSPQEGQAFF
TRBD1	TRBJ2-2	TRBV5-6	CASSLRGPVTGELFF
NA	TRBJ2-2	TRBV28	CASSLGGAATGELFF
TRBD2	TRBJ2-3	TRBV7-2	CASSFGGGVPTDTQYF
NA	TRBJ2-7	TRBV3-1	CASSQGSLEQYF
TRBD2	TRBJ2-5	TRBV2	CASSERAGGSETQYF
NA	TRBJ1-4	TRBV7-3	CASKLGSAEKLFF
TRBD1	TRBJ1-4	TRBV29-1	CSVGQQGGEKLFF